Below are 7 T cell receptor beta chains sequenced from a single sample in a study of early T cells in non-severe SARS-CoV-2 infection. MiXCR, applied by TCRdb to the 5' RACE reads, yields one record per CDR3 protein. The sample records some 110,000 distinct CDR3 sequences, 14% to 15% being singletons. The sequencing sample was made of whole blood. The receptors here all came from an adult who was a healthcare worker with PCR-confirmed SARS-CoV-2 infection or an uninfected control (not recorded which).

This clonotype was seen a few times. This chain joins TRBV7-3 and TRBJ2-1, with 9 bases identical to TRBD1. The CDR3 is 14 residues long. Germline CDR1 SGHTA, CDR2 FQGTGA. Trimming at V came to 4 bases and at J to 10 bases, leaving 8 bases not matched to a gene. CDR3 amino acids: CASSSGQGGQEQFF. DNA for the CDR3: TGTGCCAGCAGCTCGGGACAGGGTGGACAAGAGCAGTTCTTC.

This clonotype was seen only a few times. The chain recombines TRBV20-1 with TRBJ1-6; D not certain. Deletions cut 5 bases from V and 9 bases from J, with 26 bases between. The germline V gene encodes CDR1 DFQATT and CDR2 SNEGSKA (reference sequence). The CDR3 has 17 amino acids. The CDR3 reads CSARRIVGPKGSSPLHF. For the CDR3, the DNA is TGCAGTGCTCGAAGGATCGTAGGCCCAAAGGGTAGTTCACCCCTCCACTTT.

This clonotype was observed at least ten times. J is TRBJ1-2 and V is TRBV4-1; D is perhaps TRBD1 (6 bases). Germline CDR1 and CDR2: MGHRA and YSYEKL. The CDR3 extends over 14 amino acids. V was cut by 10 bases and J by 0 bases, with 15 bases left in between. The DNA for the CDR3 is TGCGCCACCAGGGGCCAGGGAACTAACTATGGCTACACCTTC. Amino acid sequence: CATRGQGTNYGYTF.

V gene TRBV9 combines with J gene TRBJ2-3, with no clear D. V lost 4 bases and J lost 6, with 9 bases in between. Per germline, CDR1 SGDLS and CDR2 YYNGEE. The CDR3 length is 12 residues. CDR3 region: CASSRVGDTQYF. As DNA, the CDR3 is TGTGCCAGCAGCCGGGTTGGGGATACGCAGTATTTT. Filled out from reference TRBV9 and TRBJ2-3, the complete variable domain reads DSGVTQTPKHLITATGQRVTLRCSPRSGDLSVYWYQQSLDQGLQFLIQYYNGEERAKGNILERFSAQQFPDLHSELNLSSLELGDSALYFCASSRVGDTQYFGPGTRLTVL.

This clonotype was counted many times. J is TRBJ1-3 and V is TRBV7-6, with D unresolved. CDR1 and CDR2 (germline): SGHVS, FNYEAQ. V lost 3 bases and J 0 bases, leaving 15 bases between the germline ends. The CDR3 totals 17 residues. The CDR3 sequence: CASSLEFGLHSGNTIYF. Here the CDR3 DNA reads TGTGCCAGCAGCTTGGAGTTCGGGCTTCACTCTGGAAACACCATATATTTT.

The chain carries TRBV20-1 and TRBJ2-1; D gene uncertain. CDR3 length: 12 amino acids. Per germline, CDR1 DFQATT and CDR2 SNEGSKA (reference sequence). Between the trimmed V and J ends, which lost 3 bases and 6 bases, there was a span of 9 bases. DNA for the CDR3: TGCAGTGCTAGCGTAGATTCCAATGAGCAGTTCTTC. It translates to CSASVDSNEQFF.

This chain links TRBV4-1 with TRBJ2-1, with D perhaps TRBD2 (5 bases). V lost 1 base, J lost 15 bases, and 16 bases lay in between. The CDR3 runs 13 residues. From germline, CDR1 is MGHRA and CDR2 YSYEKL. As DNA, the CDR3 is TGCGCCAGCAGCCAAGGCGGCGGGTTACCCCCGTTCTTC. It yields the protein CASSQGGGLPPFF.